Following are 23 T cell receptor beta chains from one sample sequenced in a study of cytomegalovirus exposure and HLA in healthy donors. With 60 Vbeta and 13 Jbeta primers, the PCR was carried out. Using immunoSEQ multiplex PCR, the repertoire was profiled, and TCRdb retains in-frame clones only, with some absent. The repertoire consists of 150,000 to 200,000 clones, with about nine tenths occurring once and the leading ten covering less than 1.3%. The sequenced sample consisted of PBMCs. The source is a boy aged 2 to 10 in good health and CMV-seronegative.

The rearrangement uses TRBV29-1 and TRBJ1-1; weak D call: TRBD1 (5 bases). This CDR3 has 14 residues. V shed 6 bases and J shed 5 bases, with 19 bases lying between them. Germline assignment: CDR1 SQVTM and CDR2 ANQGSEA. CDR3 nucleotides: TGCAGCGTGTCATTAAGACAGTCGCGGACTGAAGCTTTCTTT. It yields the protein CSVSLRQSRTEAFF.

CDR3 in DNA: TGTGCCAGCAGTCCGGACAGCTACTATGGCTACACCTTC. The encoded protein is CASSPDSYYGYTF. V gene TRBV7-9 combines with J gene TRBJ1-2, with D maybe TRBD1 (6 bases). The V end was cut by 6 bases, the J end by 3 bases, with 11 bases between. This CDR3 region has 13 residues. CDR1 and CDR2 (germline): SEHNR, FQNEAQ (reference sequence).

The V call is TRBV28, the J call TRBJ2-7; 11 positions agree with TRBD2. This CDR3 has 18 amino acids. The junction had 20 bases not matched to a gene; V was cut back by 9 bases and J by 4 bases. Germline V CDR1 and CDR2: MDHEN, SYDVKM. CDR3 residues: CASQTSGVVGQFSYEQYF. The CDR3 DNA follows: TGTGCCAGTCAGACTAGCGGGGTCGTGGGACAATTTTCATACGAGCAGTACTTC. Together with reference TRBV28 and TRBJ2-7, the CDR3 gives the full variable domain: DVKVTQSSRYLVKRTGEKVFLECVQDMDHENMFWYRQDPGLGLRLIYFSYDVKMKEKGDIPEGYSVSREKKERFSLILESASTNQTSMYLCASQTSGVVGQFSYEQYFGPGTRLTVT.

This rearrangement joins TRBV5-1 to TRBJ1-3, with D uncertain. The CDR3 spans 14 residues. Germline CDR1 SGHRS, CDR2 YFSETQ. V gave up 4 bases and J gave up 0 bases, with 8 bases separating them. CDR3 bases: TGCGCCAGCAGCCTCGAGGTCTCTGGAAACACCATATATTTT. Translated, it gives CASSLEVSGNTIYF.

The chain has TRBV2 and TRBJ2-1, with D possibly being TRBD2 (6 bases). The CDR3 consists of 11 residues. V dropped 1 base and J dropped 16 bases, with 11 bases sitting between them. Germline-derived CDR1 and CDR2 are SNHLY and FYNNEI. This CDR3 is CASSEEGGPFF. DNA of the CDR3: TGTGCCAGCAGTGAAGAAGGAGGGCCCTTCTTC.

The chain joins TRBV10-2 to TRBJ1-1; D may be TRBD1 (5 bases). The CDR3 covers 13 residues. Germline CDR1 is WSHSY and CDR2 is SAAADI. Between the trimmed V and J ends, which lost 4 bases and 4 bases, there was a span of 10 bases. CDR3 nucleotides: TGCGCCAGCAGTGGCGGGGCTGCCACTGAAGCTTTCTTT. Its translation is CASSGGAATEAFF.

The gene calls are TRBV9 and TRBJ1-2; TRBD1 aligns across 7 bases. The trim removed 0 bases at V and 3 bases at J, leaving 2 bases unmatched. Germline assignment: CDR1 SGDLS and CDR2 YYNGEE. This CDR3 region has 14 residues. Here the CDR3 DNA reads TGTGCCAGCAGCGTAGGACAGGGACACTATGGCTACACCTTC. Encoded protein: CASSVGQGHYGYTF.

The genes are TRBV7-3 and TRBJ2-1; 7 bases line up with TRBD1. V was pared by 6 bases and J by 4 bases, with 9 bases of the junction left unmatched. The germline gives CDR1 SGHTA, CDR2 FQGTGA. The CDR3 length is 15 residues. This chain's CDR3 is CASSSGGPIYNEQFF. CDR3 sequence (DNA): TGTGCCAGCAGTTCAGGGGGTCCTATATACAATGAGCAGTTCTTC.

The chain carries TRBV7-6 and TRBJ2-3; D unresolved. The CDR3 extends over 12 amino acids. The germline CDR1 and CDR2 sequences are SGHVS and FNYEAQ. V was clipped by 5 bases and J by 5 bases, with 8 bases between them. This CDR3 is CASSKQLDTQYF. The CDR3 DNA follows: TGTGCCAGCAGCAAACAGCTAGATACGCAGTATTTT.

V is TRBV5-6 and J is TRBJ2-2, with 8 bases that match TRBD1. V lost 5 bases to trimming and J lost 5 bases; unmatched junction nucleotides: 8. The germline gives CDR1 SGHDT, CDR2 YYEEEE. The CDR3 covers 15 residues. DNA for the CDR3: TGTGCCAGCAGGGACAGGGTAGCGCGGACCGGGGAGCTGTTTTTT. This codes for CASRDRVARTGELFF.

This rearrangement joins TRBV9 to TRBJ1-4; the D is unclear. V was shortened by 3 bases and J by 8 bases, with 17 bases between the two germline ends. The CDR3 sequence is 15 residues long. Germline CDR1 is SGDLS and CDR2 is YYNGEE. Here the CDR3 DNA reads TGTGCCAGCAGCGAAAGTACACAGCCCGACGAAAAACTGTTTTTT. This translates into CASSESTQPDEKLFF.

CDR3 amino acids: CASSLMGQGYNEQFF. CDR3 in DNA: TGTGCCAGCAGCTTAATGGGACAGGGGTACAATGAGCAGTTCTTC. The chain joins TRBV7-9 to TRBJ2-1, with TRBD1 identical over 10 bases. The CDR3 loop spans 15 amino acids. CDR1 and CDR2 from the germline V gene are SEHNR and FQNEAQ (reference sequence). Trimming cost V 2 bases and J 4 bases; bases outside gene matches: 2.

The gene calls are TRBV30 and TRBJ2-2; 11 bases are shared with TRBD1. CDR3 length: 16 amino acids. The germline gives CDR1 GTSNPN, CDR2 SVGIG (reference sequence). With V trimmed by 3 bases and J by 3 bases, 6 bases remained unmatched. CDR3: CAWSTMGQGDTGELFF. Here the CDR3 DNA reads TGTGCCTGGAGCACCATGGGACAGGGGGACACCGGGGAGCTGTTTTTT.

The genes are TRBV4-1 and TRBJ1-2; perhaps TRBD1 as D (6 bases). Germline-derived CDR1 and CDR2 are MGHRA and YSYEKL. There are 15 residues in the CDR3. Trimming removed 3 bases from V and 3 bases from J, with 14 bases in between. The CDR3 sequence is CASSHRFRTDYGYTF. In nucleotides, the CDR3 is TGCGCCAGCAGCCACCGCTTCAGGACAGACTATGGCTACACCTTC.

V and J are TRBV27 and TRBJ1-2; 8 bases are a match to TRBD1. The V gene end was trimmed by 3 bases and the J gene end by 0 bases; junction bases not matched to a gene: 9. Germline V lookup: CDR1 MNHEY, CDR2 SMNVEV (reference sequence). This CDR3 comprises 17 residues. The chain's CDR3 is CASSFSGQDWANYGYTF. The CDR3 nucleotides are TGTGCCAGCAGTTTTTCGGGACAGGACTGGGCTAACTATGGCTACACCTTC.

The chain recombines TRBV27 with TRBJ1-5; D unclear. The germline V and J ends were trimmed by 6 bases and 0 bases, with 24 bases remaining between them. This CDR3 region has 19 residues. Germline V gene data show CDR1 as MNHEY and CDR2 as SMNVEV (reference sequence). This CDR3 reads CASRGLGGGPERSNQPQHF. The CDR3 nucleotides are TGTGCCAGCAGGGGATTGGGTGGAGGACCCGAGCGTAGCAATCAGCCCCAGCATTTT.

The rearrangement joins TRBV27 to TRBJ1-6; 7 positions match TRBD1. This CDR3 comprises 19 residues. The ends lost 3 bases at V and 1 base at J; junction bases unmatched: 12. The germline V gene encodes CDR1 MNHEY and CDR2 SMNVEV (reference sequence). The CDR3 is CASSFLSTGSGSYNSPLHF. CDR3 bases: TGTGCCAGCAGTTTTCTCTCGACAGGGAGTGGGTCCTATAATTCACCCCTCCACTTT.

V usage is TRBV27 and J usage is TRBJ1-5, with TRBD1 matching over 10 bases. The V and J ends lost 4 bases and 5 bases, in that order; junction bases with no gene match: 8. Looked up from germline, CDR1 is MNHEY and CDR2 is SMNVEV (reference sequence). The length of the CDR3 is 16 residues. The CDR3 spells CASSSTSTGGYQPQHF. In nucleotides, the CDR3 is TGTGCCAGCAGTTCCACGTCGACAGGGGGCTATCAGCCCCAGCATTTT.

The chain links TRBV4-1 to TRBJ1-1; 7 positions match TRBD1. The CDR3 is 15 amino acids. The germline gives CDR1 MGHRA, CDR2 YSYEKL. Trimming at V came to 4 bases and at J to 0 bases, leaving 5 bases not matched to a gene. The CDR3: CASSRGQVLNTEAFF. In DNA, the CDR3 is TGCGCCAGCAGCCGAGGACAGGTGCTGAACACTGAAGCTTTCTTT.

This clone occurred a few times. CDR3 residues: CASSPRSATRGGGYTF. The CDR3, as DNA: TGTGCCAGCAGTCCGAGGAGCGCTACTCGGGGGGGTGGCTACACCTTC. The V call is TRBV27, the J call TRBJ1-2, with D possibly matching TRBD1 (5 bases). The V end lost 5 bases, the J end lost 7 bases, and 23 bases lay between the germline ends. Germline CDR1 is MNHEY and CDR2 is SMNVEV (reference sequence). This CDR3 spans 16 amino acids.

The chain links TRBV6-5 to TRBJ1-3; TRBD1 aligns across 8 bases. J gave up 4 bases and V 5 bases, and 1 base lay outside the gene matches. The CDR3 contains 13 residues. Germline CDR1 reads MNHEY; CDR2 reads SVGAGI. CDR3 amino acids: CASSTGGGNTIYF. CDR3 DNA: TGTGCCAGCAGTACAGGGGGGGGAAACACCATATATTTT.

CDR3 residues: CASSLWGGTGRSSYEQYF. CDR3 DNA: TGTGCCAGCAGTTTATGGGGCGGGACAGGGCGCAGCTCCTACGAGCAGTACTTC. The chain has TRBV28 and TRBJ2-7, with 9 bases matching TRBD1. The germline gives CDR1 MDHEN, CDR2 SYDVKM. This CDR3 comprises 18 residues. Unmatched junction bases numbered 9, after V lost 0 bases and J lost 0 bases.

V gene TRBV5-6 combines with J gene TRBJ2-2, with D tentatively TRBD1 (6 bases). Looked up from germline, CDR1 is SGHDT and CDR2 is YYEEEE. The CDR3 runs to 15 residues. Trimming left V 0 bases short and J 1 base short, with 7 bases between. The CDR3 protein is CASSLVQGNTGELFF. DNA for the CDR3: TGTGCCAGCAGCTTGGTACAGGGGAACACCGGGGAGCTGTTTTTT.